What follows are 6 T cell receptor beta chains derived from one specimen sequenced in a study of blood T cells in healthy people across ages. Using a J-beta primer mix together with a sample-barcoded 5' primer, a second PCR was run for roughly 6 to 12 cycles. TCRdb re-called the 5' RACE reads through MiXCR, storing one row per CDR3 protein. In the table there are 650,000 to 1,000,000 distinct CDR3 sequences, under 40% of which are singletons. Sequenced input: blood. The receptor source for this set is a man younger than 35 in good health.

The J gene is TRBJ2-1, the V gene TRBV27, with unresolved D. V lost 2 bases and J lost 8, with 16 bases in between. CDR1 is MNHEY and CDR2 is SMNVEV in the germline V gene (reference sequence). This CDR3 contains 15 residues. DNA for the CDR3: TGTGCCAGCAGTTTAGTTATTAGCTCACCCCATGAGCAGTTCTTC. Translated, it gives CASSLVISSPHEQFF.

The DNA of the CDR3 is TGCGCCAGCAGCCAAGATTTATTAGGACTAGCGGGCCTATACCACACAGATACGCAGTATTTT. The encoded protein is CASSQDLLGLAGLYHTDTQYF. The chain uses TRBV4-1 and TRBJ2-3, with 11 bases lining up with TRBD2. The CDR3 runs to 21 residues. Per the germline V gene, CDR1 is MGHRA and CDR2 is YSYEKL. The ends lost 0 bases at V and 2 bases at J; junction bases unmatched: 16.

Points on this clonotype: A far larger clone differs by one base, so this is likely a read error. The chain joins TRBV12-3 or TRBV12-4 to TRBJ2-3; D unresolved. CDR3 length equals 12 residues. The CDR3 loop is CASGLRADTQYF. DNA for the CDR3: TGTGCCAGCGGTTTACGGGCAGATACGCAGTATTTT.

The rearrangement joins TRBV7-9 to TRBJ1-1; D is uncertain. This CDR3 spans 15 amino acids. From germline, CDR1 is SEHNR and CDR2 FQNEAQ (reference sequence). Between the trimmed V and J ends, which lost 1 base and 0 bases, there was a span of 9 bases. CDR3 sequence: CASSLEAQVNTEAFF. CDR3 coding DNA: TGTGCCAGCAGCTTAGAGGCCCAGGTGAACACTGAAGCTTTCTTT.

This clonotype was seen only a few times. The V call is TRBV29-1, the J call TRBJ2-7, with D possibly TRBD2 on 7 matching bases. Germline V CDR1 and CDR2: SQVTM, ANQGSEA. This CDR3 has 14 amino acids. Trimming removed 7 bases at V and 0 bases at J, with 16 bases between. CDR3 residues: CSARTGGFSYEQYF. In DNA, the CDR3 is TGCAGCGCCCGTACGGGGGGCTTCTCCTACGAGCAGTACTTC.

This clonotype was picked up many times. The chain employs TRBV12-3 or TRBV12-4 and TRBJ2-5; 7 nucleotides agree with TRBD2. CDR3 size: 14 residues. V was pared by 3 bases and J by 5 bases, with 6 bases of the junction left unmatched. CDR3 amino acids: CASSFAGREETQYF. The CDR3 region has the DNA TGTGCCAGCAGTTTTGCAGGGCGGGAGGAGACCCAGTACTTC.